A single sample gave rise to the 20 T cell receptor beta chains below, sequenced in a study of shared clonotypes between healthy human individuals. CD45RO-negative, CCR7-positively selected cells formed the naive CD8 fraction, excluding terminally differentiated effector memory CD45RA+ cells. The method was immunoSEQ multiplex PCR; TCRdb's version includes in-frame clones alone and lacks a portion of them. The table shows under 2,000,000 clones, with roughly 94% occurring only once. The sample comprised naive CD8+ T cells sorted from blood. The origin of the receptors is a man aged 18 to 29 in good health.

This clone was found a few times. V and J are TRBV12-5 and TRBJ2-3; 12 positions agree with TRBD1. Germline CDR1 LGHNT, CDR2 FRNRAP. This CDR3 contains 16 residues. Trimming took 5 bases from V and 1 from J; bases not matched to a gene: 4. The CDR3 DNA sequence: TGTGCTAGTGGTGCGGGGACAGGGGGCCGCACAGATACGCAGTATTTT. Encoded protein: CASGAGTGGRTDTQYF.

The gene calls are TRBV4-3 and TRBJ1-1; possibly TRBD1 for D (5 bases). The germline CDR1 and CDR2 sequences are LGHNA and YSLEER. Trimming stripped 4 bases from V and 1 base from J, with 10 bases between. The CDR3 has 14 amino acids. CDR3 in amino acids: CASSRSDRNTEAFF. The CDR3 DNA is TGCGCCAGCAGCCGATCCGACAGGAACACTGAAGCTTTCTTT.

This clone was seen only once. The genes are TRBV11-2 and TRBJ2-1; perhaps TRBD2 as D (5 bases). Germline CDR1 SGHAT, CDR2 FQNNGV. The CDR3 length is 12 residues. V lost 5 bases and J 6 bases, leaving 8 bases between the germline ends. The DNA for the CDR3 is TGTGCCAGCAGCACCGCGGGCAATGAGCAGTTCTTC. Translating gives CASSTAGNEQFF.

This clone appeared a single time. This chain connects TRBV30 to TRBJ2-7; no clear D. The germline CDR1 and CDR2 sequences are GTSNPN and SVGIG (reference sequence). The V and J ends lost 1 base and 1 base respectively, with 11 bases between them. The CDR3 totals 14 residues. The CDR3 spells CAWSGSEVSYEQYF. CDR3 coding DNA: TGTGCCTGGAGTGGATCCGAGGTATCCTACGAGCAGTACTTC. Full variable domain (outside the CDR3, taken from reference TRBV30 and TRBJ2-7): SQTIHQWPATLVQPVGSPLSLECTVEGTSNPNLYWYRQAAGRGLQLLFYSVGIGQISSEVPQNLSASRPQDRQFILSSKKLLLSDSGFYLCAWSGSEVSYEQYFGPGTRLTVT.

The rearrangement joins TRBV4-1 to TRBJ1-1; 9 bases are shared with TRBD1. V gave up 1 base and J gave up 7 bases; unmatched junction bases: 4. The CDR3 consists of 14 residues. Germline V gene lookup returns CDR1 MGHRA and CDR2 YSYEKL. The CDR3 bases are TGCGCCAGCAGCCAAGGGGGGACAGGGAGTGAAGCTTTCTTT. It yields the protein CASSQGGTGSEAFF.

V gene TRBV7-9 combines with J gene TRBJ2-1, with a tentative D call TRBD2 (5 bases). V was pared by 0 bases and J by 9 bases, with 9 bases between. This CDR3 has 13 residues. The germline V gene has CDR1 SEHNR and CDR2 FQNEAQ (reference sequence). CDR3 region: CASSLAQAAEQFF. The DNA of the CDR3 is TGTGCCAGCAGCTTAGCCCAAGCGGCTGAGCAGTTCTTC.

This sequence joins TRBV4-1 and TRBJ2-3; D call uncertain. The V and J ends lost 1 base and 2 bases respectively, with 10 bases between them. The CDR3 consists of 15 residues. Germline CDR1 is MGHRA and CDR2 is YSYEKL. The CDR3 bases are TGCGCCAGCAGCCAAGGGGAAGGTCACACAGATACGCAGTATTTT. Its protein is CASSQGEGHTDTQYF.

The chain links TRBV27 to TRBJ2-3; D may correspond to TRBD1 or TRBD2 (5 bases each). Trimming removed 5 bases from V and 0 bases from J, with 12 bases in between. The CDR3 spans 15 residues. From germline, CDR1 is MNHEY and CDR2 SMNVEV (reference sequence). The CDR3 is CASSDRDVSTDTQYF. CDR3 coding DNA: TGTGCCAGCAGTGACCGGGACGTTAGCACAGATACGCAGTATTTT.

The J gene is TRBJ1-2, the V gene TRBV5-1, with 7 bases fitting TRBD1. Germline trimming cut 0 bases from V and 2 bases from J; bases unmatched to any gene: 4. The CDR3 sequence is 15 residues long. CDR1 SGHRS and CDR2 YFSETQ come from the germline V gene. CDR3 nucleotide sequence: TGCGCCAGCAGCTTGGTTGACAGGGAGAACTATGGCTACACCTTC. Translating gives CASSLVDRENYGYTF.

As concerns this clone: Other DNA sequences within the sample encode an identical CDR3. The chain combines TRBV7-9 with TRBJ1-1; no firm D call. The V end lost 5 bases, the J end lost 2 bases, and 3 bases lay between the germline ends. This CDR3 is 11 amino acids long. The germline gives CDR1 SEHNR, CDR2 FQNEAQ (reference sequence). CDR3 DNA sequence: TGTGCCAGCAGCCTTAACACTGAAGCTTTCTTT. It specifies CASSLNTEAFF.

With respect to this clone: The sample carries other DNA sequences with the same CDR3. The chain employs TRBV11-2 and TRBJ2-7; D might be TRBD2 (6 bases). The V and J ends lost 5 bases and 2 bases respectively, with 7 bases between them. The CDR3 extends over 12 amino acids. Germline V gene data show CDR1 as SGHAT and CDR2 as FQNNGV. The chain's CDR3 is CASSPGAYEQYF. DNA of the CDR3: TGTGCCAGCAGCCCGGGAGCCTACGAGCAGTACTTC.

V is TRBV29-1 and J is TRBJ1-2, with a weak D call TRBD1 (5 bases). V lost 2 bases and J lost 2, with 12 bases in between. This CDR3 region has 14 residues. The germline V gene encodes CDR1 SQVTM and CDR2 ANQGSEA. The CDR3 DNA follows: TGCAGCGTTGAAAGGGGCCAGGGAAACTATGGCTACACCTTC. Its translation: CSVERGQGNYGYTF. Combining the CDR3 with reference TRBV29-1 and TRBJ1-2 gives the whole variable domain SAVISQKPSRDICQRGTSLTIQCQVDSQVTMMFWYRQQPGQSLTLIATANQGSEATYESGFVIDKFPISRPNLTFSTLTVSNMSPEDSSIYLCSVERGQGNYGYTFGSGTRLTVV.

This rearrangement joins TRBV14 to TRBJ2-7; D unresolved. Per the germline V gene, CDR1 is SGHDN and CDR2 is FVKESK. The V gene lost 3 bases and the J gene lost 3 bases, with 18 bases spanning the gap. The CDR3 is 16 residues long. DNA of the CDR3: TGTGCCAGCAGCCACTTGTCGGCCGGCATGAACTACGAGCAGTACTTC. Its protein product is CASSHLSAGMNYEQYF.

The CDR3 sequence: CASSLRLPNNEQFF. The CDR3 coding sequence is TGTGCCAGCAGTTTGCGTCTACCCAACAATGAGCAGTTCTTC. This chain links TRBV27 with TRBJ2-1; D gene unclear. Germline V gene sequence: CDR1 MNHEY, CDR2 SMNVEV (reference sequence). The length of the CDR3 is 14 residues. The V end lost 3 bases, the J end lost 5 bases, and 11 bases lay between the germline ends.

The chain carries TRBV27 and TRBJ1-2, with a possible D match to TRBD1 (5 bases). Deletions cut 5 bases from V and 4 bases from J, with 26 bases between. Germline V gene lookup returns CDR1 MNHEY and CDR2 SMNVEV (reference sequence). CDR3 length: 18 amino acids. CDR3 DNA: TGTGCCAGCAGTCCCCAATGGGACCTTCCCCAAAGTGGCTATGGCTACACCTTC. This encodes CASSPQWDLPQSGYGYTF.

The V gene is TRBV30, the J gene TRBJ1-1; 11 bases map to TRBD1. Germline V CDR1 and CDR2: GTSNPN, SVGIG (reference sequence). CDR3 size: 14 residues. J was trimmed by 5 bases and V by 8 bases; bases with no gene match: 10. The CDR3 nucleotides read TGTGCCGGGGGACAGGGGGGCGTGTGGACTGAAGCTTTCTTT. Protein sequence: CAGGQGGVWTEAFF.

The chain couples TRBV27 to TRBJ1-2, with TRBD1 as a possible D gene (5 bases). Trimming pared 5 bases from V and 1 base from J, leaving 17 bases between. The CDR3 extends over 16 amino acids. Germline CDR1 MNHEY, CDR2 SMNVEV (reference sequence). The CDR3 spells CASSPILTDNNYGYTF. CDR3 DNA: TGTGCCAGCAGTCCGATCCTGACAGACAATAACTATGGCTACACCTTC.

CDR3 protein: CASGWDIYNEQFF. CDR3 DNA sequence: TGTGCCAGCGGTTGGGACATCTACAATGAGCAGTTCTTC. The J gene is TRBJ2-1, the V gene TRBV6-1, with a tentative D call TRBD1 (6 bases). The germline CDR1 and CDR2 sequences are MNHNS and SASEGT. This CDR3 spans 13 amino acids. V was cut by 8 bases and J by 3 bases, with 11 bases left in between.

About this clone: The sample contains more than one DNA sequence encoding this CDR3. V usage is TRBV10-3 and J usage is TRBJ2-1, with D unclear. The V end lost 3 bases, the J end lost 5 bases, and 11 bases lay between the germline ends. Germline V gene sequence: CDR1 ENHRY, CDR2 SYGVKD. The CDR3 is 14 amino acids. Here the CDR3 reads CAISESGGHNEQFF. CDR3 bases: TGTGCCATCAGTGAATCAGGCGGCCACAATGAGCAGTTCTTC.

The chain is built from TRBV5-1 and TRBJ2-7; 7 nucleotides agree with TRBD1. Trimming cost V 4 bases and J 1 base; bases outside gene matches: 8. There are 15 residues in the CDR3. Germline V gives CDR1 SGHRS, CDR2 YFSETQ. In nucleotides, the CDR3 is TGCGCCAGCAGCGTAGACAGGGACCCGTCCTACGAGCAGTACTTC. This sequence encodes CASSVDRDPSYEQYF.